This note documents a single TCR beta chain sequence. The data were taken from a study of T cell changes during pregnancy in multiple sclerosis. This CDR3 contains 16 residues. The germline V gene encodes CDR1 LNHDA and CDR2 SQIVND (reference sequence). The V gene lost 3 bases and the J gene lost 5 bases, with 19 bases spanning the gap. TCRdb's table, derived via immunoSEQ multiplex PCR, lists solely in-frame clones and lacks some. The table has around 51,000 clones, roughly 93% seen once. The sequence came from a female donor with multiple sclerosis, enrolled in a pregnancy study. The material sequenced was peripheral blood, taken in the second trimester of pregnancy. The V call is TRBV19, the J call TRBJ1-1, with D tentatively TRBD1 (5 bases). This chain's CDR3 is CASSISVVSRGTEAFF. CDR3 nucleotides: TGTGCCAGTAGTATCTCGGTAGTCTCTCGGGGGACTGAAGCTTTCTTT.